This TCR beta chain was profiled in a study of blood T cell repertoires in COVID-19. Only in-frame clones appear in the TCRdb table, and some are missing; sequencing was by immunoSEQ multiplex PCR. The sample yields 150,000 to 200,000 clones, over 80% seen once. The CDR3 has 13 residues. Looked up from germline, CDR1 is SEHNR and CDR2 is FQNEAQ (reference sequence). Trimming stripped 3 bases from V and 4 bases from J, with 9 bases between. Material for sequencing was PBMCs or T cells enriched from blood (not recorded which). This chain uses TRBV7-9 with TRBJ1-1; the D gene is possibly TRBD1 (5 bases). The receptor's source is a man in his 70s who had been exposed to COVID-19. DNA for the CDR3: TGTGCCAGCAGCTTGGGGCAGGGCACTGAAGCTTTCTTT. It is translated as CASSLGQGTEAFF.